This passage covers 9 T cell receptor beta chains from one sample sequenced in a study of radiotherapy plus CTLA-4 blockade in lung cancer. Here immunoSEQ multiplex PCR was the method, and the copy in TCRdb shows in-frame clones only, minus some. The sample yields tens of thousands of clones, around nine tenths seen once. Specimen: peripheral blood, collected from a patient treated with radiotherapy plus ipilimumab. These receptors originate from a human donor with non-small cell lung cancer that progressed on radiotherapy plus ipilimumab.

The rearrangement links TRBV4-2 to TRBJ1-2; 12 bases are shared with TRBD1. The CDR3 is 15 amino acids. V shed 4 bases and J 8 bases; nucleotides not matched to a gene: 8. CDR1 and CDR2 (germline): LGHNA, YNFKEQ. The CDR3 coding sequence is TGTGCCAGCAGCCTAAGTGGGACAGGGGGCCTCGGCTACACCTTC. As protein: CASSLSGTGGLGYTF.

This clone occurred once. CDR3 in amino acids: CASSLRYEQFF. DNA for the CDR3: TGTGCCAGCAGTTTACGGTATGAGCAGTTCTTC. V gene TRBV28 combines with J gene TRBJ2-1; D ambiguous. Trimming took off 2 bases at V and 8 bases at J, with 4 bases between the two ends. The length of the CDR3 is 11 residues. CDR1 is MDHEN, CDR2 SYDVKM, per germline.

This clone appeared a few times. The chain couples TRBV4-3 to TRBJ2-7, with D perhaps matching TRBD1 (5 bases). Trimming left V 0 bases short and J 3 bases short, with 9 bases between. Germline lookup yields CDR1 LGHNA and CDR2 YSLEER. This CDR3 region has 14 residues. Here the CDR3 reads CASSQDHRIYEQYF. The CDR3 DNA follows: TGCGCCAGCAGCCAAGATCACAGGATCTACGAGCAGTACTTC.

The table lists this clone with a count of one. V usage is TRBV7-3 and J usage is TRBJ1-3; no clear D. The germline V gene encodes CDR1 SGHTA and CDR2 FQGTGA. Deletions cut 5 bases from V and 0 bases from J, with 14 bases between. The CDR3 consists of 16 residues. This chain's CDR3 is CASSPMGGSSGNTIYF. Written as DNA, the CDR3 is TGTGCCAGCAGCCCTATGGGAGGGAGCTCTGGAAACACCATATATTTT.

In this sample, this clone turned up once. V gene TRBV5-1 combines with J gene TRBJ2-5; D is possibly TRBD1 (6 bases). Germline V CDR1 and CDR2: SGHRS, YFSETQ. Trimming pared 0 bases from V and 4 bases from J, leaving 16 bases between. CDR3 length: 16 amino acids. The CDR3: CASSLGAQGSRETQYF. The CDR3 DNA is TGCGCCAGCAGCTTGGGGGCCCAGGGGAGCCGAGAGACCCAGTACTTC. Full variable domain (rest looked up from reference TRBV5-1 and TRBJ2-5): KAGVTQTPRYLIKTRGQQVTLSCSPISGHRSVSWYQQTPGQGLQFLFEYFSETQRNKGNFPGRFSGRQFSNSRSEMNVSTLELGDSALYLCASSLGAQGSRETQYFGPGTRLLVL.

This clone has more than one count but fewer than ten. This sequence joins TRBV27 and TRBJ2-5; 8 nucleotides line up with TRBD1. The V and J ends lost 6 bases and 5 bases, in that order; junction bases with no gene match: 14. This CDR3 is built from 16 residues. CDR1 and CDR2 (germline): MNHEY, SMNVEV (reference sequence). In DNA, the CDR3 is TGTGCCAGCAGACCCATGGGCAGGGGGCGCTTCGAGACCCAGTACTTC. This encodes CASRPMGRGRFETQYF.

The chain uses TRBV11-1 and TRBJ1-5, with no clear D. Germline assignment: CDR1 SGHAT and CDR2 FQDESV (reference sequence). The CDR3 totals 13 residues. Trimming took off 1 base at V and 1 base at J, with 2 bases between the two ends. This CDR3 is CASSLGSNQPQHF. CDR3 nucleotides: TGTGCCAGCAGCTTAGGGAGCAATCAGCCCCAGCATTTT.

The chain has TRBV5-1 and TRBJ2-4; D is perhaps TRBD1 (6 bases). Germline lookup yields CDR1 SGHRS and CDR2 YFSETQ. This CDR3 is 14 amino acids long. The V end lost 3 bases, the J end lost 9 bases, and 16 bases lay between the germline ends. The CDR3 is CASSSGQPQGIQYF. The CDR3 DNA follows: TGCGCCAGCAGCTCCGGACAGCCTCAAGGCATTCAGTACTTC.

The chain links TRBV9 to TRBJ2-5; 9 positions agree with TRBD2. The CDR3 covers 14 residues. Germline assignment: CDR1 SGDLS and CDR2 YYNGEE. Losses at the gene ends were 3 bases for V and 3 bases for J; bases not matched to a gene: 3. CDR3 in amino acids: CASSASSGEETQYF. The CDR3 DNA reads TGTGCCAGCAGCGCCTCTAGCGGGGAAGAGACCCAGTACTTC.